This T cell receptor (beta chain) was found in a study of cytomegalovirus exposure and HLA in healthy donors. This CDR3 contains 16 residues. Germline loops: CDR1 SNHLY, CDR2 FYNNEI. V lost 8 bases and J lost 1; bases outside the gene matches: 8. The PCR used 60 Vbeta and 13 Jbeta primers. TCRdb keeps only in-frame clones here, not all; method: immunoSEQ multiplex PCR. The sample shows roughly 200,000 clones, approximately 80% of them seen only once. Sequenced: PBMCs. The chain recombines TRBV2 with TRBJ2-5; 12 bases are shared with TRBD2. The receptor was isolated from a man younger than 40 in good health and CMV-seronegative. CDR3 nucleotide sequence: TGTGCCAGCCGCCTCCCGGGACTAGCGGGCCAAGAGACCCAGTACTTC. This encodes CASRLPGLAGQETQYF.